A single sample gave rise to the 21 T cell receptor beta chains below, sequenced in a study of Tregs in tolerant kidney transplant recipients. Measured with immunoSEQ multiplex PCR; TCRdb has only the in-frame clones, and not every one. This sample has about 240,000 clones, with roughly 84% found just once. Material for sequencing was CD4+ T cells from blood. All receptors derive from a human donor in good health.

The chain recombines TRBV19 with TRBJ2-3; D might be TRBD2 (6 bases). V shed 3 bases and J shed 7 bases, with 17 bases lying between them. The CDR3 has 15 amino acids. Germline loops: CDR1 LNHDA, CDR2 SQIVND (reference sequence). CDR3 sequence reads: CASSMASEGSHTQYF. The CDR3 DNA sequence: TGTGCCAGTAGTATGGCTAGCGAGGGGTCACATACGCAGTATTTT.

This chain joins TRBV7-6 and TRBJ1-5; maybe TRBD1 (5 bases). Germline-derived CDR1 and CDR2 are SGHVS and FNYEAQ. There are 15 residues in the CDR3. V was shortened by 1 base and J by 5 bases, with 12 bases between the two germline ends. The chain's CDR3 is CASSLEGLGDQPQHF. The CDR3 DNA is TGTGCCAGCAGCTTAGAGGGGCTAGGGGATCAGCCCCAGCATTTT. The full variable domain, with the rest looked up from reference TRBV7-6 and TRBJ1-5, is GAGVSQSPRYKVTKRGQDVALRCDPISGHVSLYWYRQALGQGPEFLTYFNYEAQQDKSGLPNDRFSAERPEGSISTLTIQRTEQRDSAMYRCASSLEGLGDQPQHFGDGTRLSIL.

The V call is TRBV5-4, the J call TRBJ1-2, with a weak D call TRBD1 (6 bases). V was pared by 6 bases and J by 4 bases, with 13 bases between. The V gene's germline CDR1 is SGHNT and CDR2 YYREEE (reference sequence). The CDR3 is 13 residues long. The chain's CDR3 is CASNVGGSYGYTF. The CDR3 nucleotides read TGTGCCAGCAATGTGGGGGGCTCCTATGGCTACACCTTC. Full variable domain (rest looked up from reference TRBV5-4 and TRBJ1-2): ETGVTQSPTHLIKTRGQQVTLRCSSQSGHNTVSWYQQALGQGPQFIFQYYREEENGRGNFPPRFSGLQFPNYSSELNVNALELDDSALYLCASNVGGSYGYTFGSGTRLTVV.

The chain couples TRBV18 to TRBJ2-7; D tentatively reads TRBD1 or TRBD2 (5 bases each). This CDR3 has 12 residues. Trimming removed 6 bases from V and 6 bases from J, with 12 bases in between. Germline V gives CDR1 KGHSH, CDR2 LQKENI. This CDR3 is CASSGGTFEQYF. The DNA of the CDR3 is TGTGCCAGCTCCGGTGGGACCTTCGAGCAGTACTTC.

The rearrangement uses TRBV9 and TRBJ2-5; D could derive from TRBD1 or TRBD2 (5 bases each). Between the trimmed V and J ends, which lost 2 bases and 5 bases, there was a span of 13 bases. The CDR3 has 14 residues. The germline V gene encodes CDR1 SGDLS and CDR2 YYNGEE. CDR3 in DNA: TGTGCCAGCAGCGTTCCGGGACGAGTTGAGACCCAGTACTTC. Protein: CASSVPGRVETQYF. Looking up the rest from reference TRBV9 and TRBJ2-5 gives the full variable domain: DSGVTQTPKHLITATGQRVTLRCSPRSGDLSVYWYQQSLDQGLQFLIQYYNGEERAKGNILERFSAQQFPDLHSELNLSSLELGDSALYFCASSVPGRVETQYFGPGTRLLVL.

This rearrangement joins TRBV30 to TRBJ1-5, with D tentatively TRBD1 (5 bases). The V and J ends lost 1 base and 9 bases respectively, with 13 bases between them. The CDR3 has 13 residues. CDR1 is GTSNPN and CDR2 is SVGIG in the germline V gene (reference sequence). CDR3: CAWSGGVSRPQHF. In DNA form, the CDR3 reads TGTGCCTGGAGTGGGGGGGTCTCTAGGCCCCAGCATTTT.

The rearrangement uses TRBV5-4 and TRBJ2-3; D gene uncertain. Trimming shortened V by 1 base and J by 4 bases, and 10 bases separated the two germline ends. This CDR3 spans 14 amino acids. Germline CDR1 is SGHNT and CDR2 is YYREEE (reference sequence). This CDR3 is CASSLRIGADTQYF. The DNA for the CDR3 is TGTGCCAGCAGCTTGCGTATTGGGGCAGATACGCAGTATTTT.

This clone was seen more than once but under ten times. The chain uses TRBV4-1 and TRBJ2-2, with D possibly matching TRBD1 (6 bases). Trimming pared 5 bases from V and 2 bases from J, leaving 12 bases between. The CDR3 consists of 15 residues. Germline-derived CDR1 and CDR2 are MGHRA and YSYEKL. The CDR3 DNA reads as TGCGCCAGCAGCGTCGACAGGAGAAACACCGGGGAGCTGTTTTTT. This encodes CASSVDRRNTGELFF.

J is TRBJ2-6 and V is TRBV9; D is unclear. Trimming stripped 4 bases from V and 3 bases from J, with 11 bases between. Germline V gene sequence: CDR1 SGDLS, CDR2 YYNGEE. This CDR3 region has 15 residues. The CDR3 DNA reads as TGTGCCAGCAGCTCTCAAATTATTGGGGCCAACGTCCTGACTTTC. Translating it yields CASSSQIIGANVLTF.

This clone was counted a single time. The chain couples TRBV9 to TRBJ1-2; maybe TRBD1 (6 bases). V lost 4 bases, J lost 6 bases, and 13 bases lay in between. Germline CDR1 reads SGDLS; CDR2 reads YYNGEE. This CDR3 region has 13 residues. The CDR3 loop is CASSQQGYNGYTF. CDR3 coding DNA: TGTGCCAGCAGCCAACAGGGTTATAATGGCTACACCTTC. Complete variable domain (other parts from reference TRBV9 and TRBJ1-2): DSGVTQTPKHLITATGQRVTLRCSPRSGDLSVYWYQQSLDQGLQFLIQYYNGEERAKGNILERFSAQQFPDLHSELNLSSLELGDSALYFCASSQQGYNGYTFGSGTRLTVV.

The chain combines TRBV19 with TRBJ2-1; D is perhaps TRBD1 (5 bases). Germline CDR1 reads LNHDA; CDR2 reads SQIVND (reference sequence). V dropped 3 bases and J dropped 4 bases, with 10 bases sitting between them. This CDR3 is built from 14 residues. The CDR3 here is CASSMGQGYNEQFF. Written as DNA, the CDR3 is TGTGCCAGTAGTATGGGCCAGGGTTACAATGAGCAGTTCTTC.

The genes are TRBV30 and TRBJ2-3; the match to TRBD1 covers 9 bases. CDR1 GTSNPN and CDR2 SVGIG come from the germline V gene (reference sequence). V lost 7 bases to trimming and J lost 2 bases; unmatched junction nucleotides: 4. There are 13 residues in the CDR3. CDR3 sequence: CASTGGSTDTQYF. The CDR3 DNA reads TGTGCCTCCACAGGGGGCTCCACAGATACGCAGTATTTT.

The chain joins TRBV30 to TRBJ2-3, with TRBD2 matching 12 bases. Germline trimming cut 8 bases from V and 4 bases from J; bases unmatched to any gene: 7. From germline, CDR1 is GTSNPN and CDR2 SVGIG (reference sequence). The CDR3 has 14 residues. CDR3 in amino acids: CARSRLAGADTQYF. The CDR3 nucleotides read TGTGCCCGTTCACGACTAGCGGGAGCAGATACGCAGTATTTT.

The V and J genes are TRBV6-5 and TRBJ1-2; D gene ambiguous. The germline gives CDR1 MNHEY, CDR2 SVGAGI. This CDR3 is 13 amino acids long. Trimming left V 8 bases short and J 5 bases short, with 15 bases between. This CDR3 reads CASQAGIYYGYTF. Here the CDR3 DNA reads TGTGCCAGCCAGGCGGGGATCTATTATGGCTACACCTTC.

The V call is TRBV30, the J call TRBJ2-2, with unresolved D. The CDR3 covers 13 residues. Trimming took 2 bases from V and 4 from J, leaving 8 bases between them. Germline V lookup: CDR1 GTSNPN, CDR2 SVGIG (reference sequence). CDR3 sequence (DNA): TGTGCCTGGAGTTTCGTGGGCACCGGGGAGCTGTTTTTT. Its protein is CAWSFVGTGELFF.

CDR3 coding DNA: TGTGCCACCTGCCGTCCAGGGGCCCTGGGCACTGAAGCTTTCTTT. Its protein product is CATCRPGALGTEAFF. V and J are TRBV27 and TRBJ1-1, with D possibly matching TRBD1 (6 bases). The germline V and J ends were trimmed by 10 bases and 4 bases, with 22 bases remaining between them. CDR1 is MNHEY, CDR2 SMNVEV, per germline (reference sequence). CDR3 length equals 15 residues.

V and J are TRBV14 and TRBJ1-6, with a tentative D call TRBD1 (5 bases). CDR3 length equals 19 residues. V lost 0 bases and J 0 bases, leaving 15 bases between the germline ends. Germline CDR1 reads SGHDN; CDR2 reads FVKESK. CDR3 amino acids: CASSQEGGLISSYNSPLHF. The CDR3 DNA follows: TGTGCCAGCAGCCAAGAGGGGGGACTTATCAGCTCCTATAATTCACCCCTCCACTTT.

This chain links TRBV6-6 with TRBJ2-5, with TRBD2 as a possible D gene (5 bases). V was clipped by 7 bases and J by 2 bases, with 11 bases between them. The germline gives CDR1 MNHNY, CDR2 SVGAGI (reference sequence). The CDR3 loop spans 13 amino acids. The CDR3, as DNA: TGTGCCAGCATGAGGACTCAGCAAGAGACCCAGTACTTC. It yields the protein CASMRTQQETQYF.

The V and J genes are TRBV30 and TRBJ1-4, with no clear D. The CDR3 extends over 10 amino acids. Germline CDR1 is GTSNPN and CDR2 is SVGIG (reference sequence). Trimming removed 8 bases from V and 15 bases from J, with 16 bases in between. The CDR3 here is CALAREKVFF. DNA of the CDR3: TGTGCCCTGGCCCGCGAGAAGGTGTTTTTT.

This chain links TRBV5-1 with TRBJ1-4; 8 nucleotides agree with TRBD1. With 1 base clipped from V and 4 bases from J, the junction kept 3 bases outside the gene matches. Germline V gene sequence: CDR1 SGHRS, CDR2 YFSETQ. The CDR3 contains 15 residues. The DNA of the CDR3 is TGCGCCAGCAGCTTGCGAACAGGGGGTAATGAAAAACTGTTTTTT. It specifies CASSLRTGGNEKLFF.

The chain carries TRBV13 and TRBJ2-3, with D hard to call. The CDR3 loop spans 16 amino acids. CDR1 and CDR2 (germline): PRHDT, FYEKMQ (reference sequence). Trimming left V 4 bases short and J 1 base short, with 15 bases between. CDR3 loop: CASSSLRGIGTDTQYF. CDR3 coding DNA: TGTGCCAGCAGCTCTTTACGTGGGATTGGCACAGATACGCAGTATTTT.